The 23 T cell receptor beta chains in this list originate from one sample, sequenced in a study of T-cell memory formation after mild COVID-19. TCRdb re-called the 5' RACE reads through MiXCR, storing one row per CDR3 protein. The table lists 250,000 to 350,000 distinct CDR3 sequences, roughly a fifth of them singletons. The sequenced sample was PBMCs or a T cell subset sorted from them (not recorded which). The receptors originated from a young man who had mild COVID-19 (a few samples of this study predate the infection). Cell type and time point are not known.

This clonotype was observed a handful of times. The V call is TRBV5-1, the J call TRBJ1-2, with D unclear. The CDR3 contains 17 residues. Deletions cut 7 bases from V and 1 base from J, with 23 bases between. CDR1 SGHRS and CDR2 YFSETQ come from the germline V gene. The CDR3 sequence is CASRSGFGGNFNYGYTF. The CDR3 DNA sequence: TGCGCCAGCCGGTCCGGTTTTGGAGGCAACTTTAACTATGGCTACACCTTC.

The genes are TRBV29-1 and TRBJ2-3; weak D call: TRBD1 (6 bases). Between the trimmed V and J ends, which lost 1 base and 5 bases, there was a span of 16 bases. This CDR3 comprises 15 residues. CDR1 and CDR2 from the germline V gene are SQVTM and ANQGSEA. The CDR3 DNA reads as TGCAGCGTTGAAGGGACAGCGGTAACGGTAGATACGCAGTATTTT. Translating gives CSVEGTAVTVDTQYF.

The CDR3 DNA reads as TGTGCCAGCAGCCCTCCCGAGGAGGGAGGAGAGACCCAGTACTTC. Translated, it gives CASSPPEEGGETQYF. The chain uses TRBV5-5 and TRBJ2-5; perhaps TRBD2 as D (6 bases). Trimming removed 4 bases from V and 4 bases from J, with 17 bases in between. CDR3 length: 15 amino acids. Germline V gives CDR1 SGHKS, CDR2 YYEKEE (reference sequence).

This clonotype has just a few counts. The chain links TRBV27 to TRBJ2-2; D is ambiguous. The CDR3 covers 12 residues. CDR1 is MNHEY, CDR2 SMNVEV, per germline (reference sequence). The V and J ends lost 7 bases and 1 base respectively, with 4 bases between them. DNA of the CDR3: TGTGCCAGCACGAAGAACACCGGGGAGCTGTTTTTT. Translating gives CASTKNTGELFF.

This chain joins TRBV4-1 and TRBJ2-3; the D gene is possibly TRBD2 (7 bases). The CDR3 extends over 14 amino acids. V lost 7 bases to trimming and J lost 4 bases, with 15 bases between them. Germline lookup yields CDR1 MGHRA and CDR2 YSYEKL. Here the CDR3 reads CASTGGGGSDTQYF. DNA of the CDR3: TGCGCCAGCACGGGGGGCGGGGGTTCAGATACGCAGTATTTT.

The chain uses TRBV15 and TRBJ1-1, with D possibly matching TRBD1 (5 bases). The CDR3 has 12 amino acids. The germline V gene has CDR1 LNHNV and CDR2 YYDKDF (reference sequence). Trimming cost V 5 bases and J 11 bases, with 15 bases left between them. The DNA of the CDR3 is TGTGCCACCAGCTGGGGGAAGGATGCGGCTTTCTTT. Encoded protein: CATSWGKDAAFF. Full variable domain (missing parts from reference TRBV15 and TRBJ1-1): DAMVIQNPRYQVTQFGKPVTLSCSQTLNHNVMYWYQQKSSQAPKLLFHYYDKDFNNEADTPDNFQSRRPNTSFCFLDIRSPGLGDTAMYLCATSWGKDAAFFGQGTRLTVV.

As DNA, the CDR3 is TGTGCCAGCAGCTTAGTTAGACTAGCCACAGATACGCAGTATTTT. Its translation is CASSLVRLATDTQYF. The chain recombines TRBV7-9 with TRBJ2-3; TRBD2 matches 7 bases. Germline lookup yields CDR1 SEHNR and CDR2 FQNEAQ (reference sequence). The length of the CDR3 is 15 residues. V gave up 1 base and J gave up 2 bases; unmatched junction bases: 3.

The chain recombines TRBV7-2 with TRBJ1-6; D gene unclear. CDR1 and CDR2 from the germline V gene are SGHTA and FQGNSA. The CDR3 loop spans 15 amino acids. The V end lost 4 bases, the J end lost 9 bases, and 16 bases lay between the germline ends. The CDR3 DNA follows: TGTGCCAGCAGCTCGCACCGGGCCCAAGGTTCACCCCTCCACTTT. Protein product: CASSSHRAQGSPLHF.

This clonotype was observed a few times. The chain is built from TRBV14 and TRBJ1-3, with unresolved D. The germline CDR1 and CDR2 sequences are SGHDN and FVKESK. The CDR3 extends over 15 amino acids. V lost 0 bases and J lost 2, with 8 bases in between. CDR3: CASSQDAWAGNTIYF. CDR3 sequence (DNA): TGTGCCAGCAGCCAAGATGCATGGGCTGGAAACACCATATATTTT.

This chain joins TRBV5-1 and TRBJ1-1, with unresolved D. The CDR3 has 12 amino acids. V lost 6 bases and J 5 bases, leaving 11 bases between the germline ends. Germline values: CDR1 SGHRS, CDR2 YFSETQ. The CDR3 nucleotides read TGCGCCAGCACTCGGGGTGGGACTGAAGCTTTCTTT. This gives the protein CASTRGGTEAFF.

This clonotype was picked up a small number of times. J is TRBJ1-1 and V is TRBV12-3 or TRBV12-4; the D gene is possibly TRBD1 (6 bases). Trimming pared 2 bases from V and 5 bases from J, leaving 15 bases between. The CDR3 has 15 residues. The CDR3, as DNA: TGTGCCAGCAGTTTACTTAGGGGGGCAGAAACTGAAGCTTTCTTT. Protein sequence: CASSLLRGAETEAFF.

This clonotype was observed a handful of times. The chain has TRBV7-3 and TRBJ1-1, with D uncertain. V gave up 0 bases and J gave up 5 bases, with 7 bases separating them. The CDR3 has 13 residues. Germline CDR1 and CDR2: SGHTA and FQGTGA. CDR3 in amino acids: CASSLTQATEAFF. CDR3 sequence (DNA): TGTGCCAGCAGCTTAACCCAGGCGACTGAAGCTTTCTTT.

This chain joins TRBV2 and TRBJ1-6; D is unclear. The V end lost 7 bases, the J end lost 8 bases, and 12 bases lay between the germline ends. This CDR3 spans 13 amino acids. Germline-derived CDR1 and CDR2 are SNHLY and FYNNEI. CDR3 DNA: TGTGCCAGCAACAAAGCAAGTTATTCACCCCTCCACTTT. This translates into CASNKASYSPLHF.

V usage is TRBV7-9 and J usage is TRBJ2-7; D may be TRBD1 (6 bases). The CDR3 sequence is 14 residues long. The germline V gene has CDR1 SEHNR and CDR2 FQNEAQ (reference sequence). V lost 2 bases and J lost 5, with 13 bases in between. For the CDR3, the DNA is TGTGCCAGCAGCTTATACACAGGGTTCCACGAGCAGTACTTC. This encodes CASSLYTGFHEQYF.

This clonotype was counted a single time. The chain links TRBV28 to TRBJ1-2, with D perhaps matching TRBD1 (5 bases). Germline lookup yields CDR1 MDHEN and CDR2 SYDVKM. V lost 4 bases, J lost 4 bases, and 13 bases lay in between. CDR3 length equals 14 residues. The CDR3 sequence: CASSSPGRSYGYTF. Here the CDR3 DNA reads TGTGCCAGCAGTTCCCCAGGGCGGTCCTATGGCTACACCTTC.

The CDR3 region is CASSRQVGTGELFF. Here the CDR3 DNA reads TGCGCCAGCAGCCGGCAGGTGGGAACAGGGGAGCTGTTTTTT. V and J are TRBV5-1 and TRBJ2-2; D is undetermined. Per germline, CDR1 SGHRS and CDR2 YFSETQ. The CDR3 consists of 14 residues. V was clipped by 4 bases and J by 8 bases, with 15 bases between them.

The chain joins TRBV3-1 to TRBJ2-1; D possibly corresponds to TRBD2 (7 bases). This CDR3 has 14 amino acids. Between the trimmed V and J ends, which lost 1 base and 10 bases, there was a span of 14 bases. The germline V gene has CDR1 LGHDT and CDR2 YNNKEL (reference sequence). The CDR3 loop reads CASSQGWGGNEQFF. The CDR3 coding sequence is TGTGCCAGCAGCCAAGGGTGGGGGGGCAACGAGCAGTTCTTC.

This clonotype was observed a handful of times. The rearrangement links TRBV30 to TRBJ2-7; no clear D gene. Germline V gene data show CDR1 as GTSNPN and CDR2 as SVGIG (reference sequence). This CDR3 is 11 amino acids long. V lost 4 bases, J lost 5 bases, and 9 bases lay in between. CDR3 residues: CAWTAAHEQYF. The DNA for the CDR3 is TGTGCCTGGACAGCCGCCCACGAGCAGTACTTC.

The CDR3 nucleotides read TGTGCCTGGAGCCTCTCTGACAGGACGGAGTACTTC. Its protein is CAWSLSDRTEYF. The rearrangement links TRBV30 to TRBJ2-5; a weak D match, TRBD1 (6 bases). Per germline, CDR1 GTSNPN and CDR2 SVGIG (reference sequence). Trimming took 3 bases from V and 12 from J, leaving 17 bases between them. The CDR3 totals 12 residues.

In this sample, this clonotype turned up a few times. The rearrangement joins TRBV4-1 to TRBJ1-1; D is perhaps TRBD1 (6 bases). V lost 3 bases to trimming and J lost 6 bases, with 14 bases between them. The germline V gene has CDR1 MGHRA and CDR2 YSYEKL. This CDR3 is 14 amino acids long. CDR3 DNA: TGCGCCAGCAGCCAGAAAACAGGGCTTTCTGAAGCTTTCTTT. It translates to CASSQKTGLSEAFF.

This clonotype was seen a few times. The rearrangement joins TRBV6-2 or TRBV6-3 to TRBJ1-1; 8 nucleotides match TRBD1. CDR3 length: 16 amino acids. J was trimmed by 4 bases and V by 1 base; bases with no gene match: 8. Germline V gives CDR1 MNHEY, CDR2 SVGEGT. The CDR3 loop reads CASSYLLDRATTEAFF. Here the CDR3 DNA reads TGTGCCAGCAGTTACTTACTGGACAGGGCGACCACTGAAGCTTTCTTT.

This clonotype was detected only a few times. The V gene is TRBV2, the J gene TRBJ2-5, with 8 bases lining up with TRBD2. Germline V gives CDR1 SNHLY, CDR2 FYNNEI. V shed 5 bases, J shed 3 bases, and the junction held 8 bases outside the gene matches. The length of the CDR3 is 15 residues. The CDR3 DNA reads TGTGCCAGCAGTAACCCGGGACTAGAGGAAGAGACCCAGTACTTC. It translates to CASSNPGLEEETQYF.

The table lists this clonotype with a few counts. The chain has TRBV6-2 or TRBV6-3 and TRBJ1-1; 7 nucleotides align to TRBD1. The germline V gene has CDR1 MNHEY and CDR2 SVGEGT. The trim removed 8 bases at V and 0 bases at J, leaving 12 bases unmatched. The CDR3 is 16 residues long. CDR3 DNA sequence: TGTGCCAGCCACGAGAGGGGGCGATACATGAACACTGAAGCTTTCTTT. It specifies CASHERGRYMNTEAFF.